This T cell receptor (beta chain) stems from a study of cytomegalovirus exposure and HLA in healthy donors. On the study more broadly: The 90 to 150 validation repertoires matched the approximately 700 first-cohort repertoires in platform, a later analysis reported.

This table comes from immunoSEQ multiplex PCR, and its TCRdb copy is limited to in-frame clones, with some not included. Of tens of thousands of clones detected, about 96% appear once; the ten largest clones hold 0.9%. About this clone: What it binds is unknown.

The CDR3 totals 15 residues. The J segment lost 9 bases and the V segment lost 2 bases, leaving 6 bases of the junction unmatched. Germline V gene sequence: CDR1 WNHNN, CDR2 SYGVQD (reference sequence). Findings of the study overall: One later analysis, an examination of the 90 to 150 validation repertoires, found that first-cohort TCR clusters tended to co-occur in them. Rarity characterized most TCR sequences, yet some public TCRs appeared in many donors. There were about 160 TCR beta chains listed as cytomegalovirus-associated.

Source material: PBMCs. This chain uses TRBV10-1 with TRBJ2-1; TRBD2 matches at 11 bases. The TCR sequence derives from a man aged 18 to 29 in good health and CMV-seronegative. This chain's CDR3 is CASSEHLAGGFEQFF. CDR3 sequence (DNA): TGCGCCAGCAGTGAGCACCTAGCGGGAGGCTTTGAGCAGTTCTTC.